This TCR beta chain is from a study of shared clonotypes between healthy human individuals. The authors split each subset's genomic DNA evenly across several immunoSEQ plates. In the sorted-subset replicate PCRs, around 0.2 ug DNA, roughly 29,000 T cell genomes, was used. Data came from immunoSEQ multiplex PCR; TCRdb stores just in-frame clones and leaves some out. The profile shows millions of clones, 95% of them singletons. Trimming removed 2 bases from V and 0 bases from J; junction bases left unmatched: 7. CDR1 and CDR2 (germline): MNHEY, SVGAGI. This CDR3 has 16 amino acids. Study-level findings and limits: Sorted-subset sequencing, rarefaction showed, was incomplete despite large depth.

Splitting the CD4+ cells yielded a CD45RA+ naive subset and a CD45RA-negative memory subset. In the case of this clone: The antigen remains undetermined.

The source of this sequence is a man between 18 and 29 years old in good health. Material for sequencing was naive CD4+ T cells sorted from blood. Noted subset: CD45RA+ positively selected. V usage is TRBV6-5 and J usage is TRBJ2-7, with 7 bases identical to TRBD2. CDR3 coding DNA: TGTGCCAGCAGTTACGGAGCTAGCGGCCCCTCCTACGAGCAGTACTTC. Its protein product is CASSYGASGPSYEQYF.